This TCR beta chain derives from a study of cytomegalovirus exposure and HLA in healthy donors. Looking at the study overall: Assignment to the Caucasian-associated ancestry cluster applied to approximately 79% of the roughly 420 genotyped donors.

This clone qualifies as medium-sized. Its specificity is not known. Study-wide results and caveats: When analyzed later, a missense DCLRE1C variant was found to be linked to TCR beta V- and J-gene trimming.

The PCR had 60 Vbeta and 13 Jbeta primers. The authors' processing: About 10 million shared chains were among 80 million or so unique TCR beta chains counted in a later analysis. Sequenced by immunoSEQ multiplex PCR; TCRdb stores in-frame clones only, minus some. V, J and clone size derive from that table, while D and trimming were established from the DNA sequence. Of roughly 70,000 clones in the sample, around 70% are singletons; the top ten hold 10% to 12%. Germline CDR1 is MGHDK and CDR2 is SYGVNS. This CDR3 has 14 residues. Trimming cost V 3 bases and J 5 bases, with 12 bases left between them. The sequenced sample was PBMCs. J is TRBJ2-3 and V is TRBV25-1; no definite D call. This sequence was found in a human donor in good health. The CDR3 sequence is CASSDSREEDTQYF. The CDR3 DNA sequence: TGTGCCAGCAGTGACTCGCGTGAGGAAGATACGCAGTATTTT.